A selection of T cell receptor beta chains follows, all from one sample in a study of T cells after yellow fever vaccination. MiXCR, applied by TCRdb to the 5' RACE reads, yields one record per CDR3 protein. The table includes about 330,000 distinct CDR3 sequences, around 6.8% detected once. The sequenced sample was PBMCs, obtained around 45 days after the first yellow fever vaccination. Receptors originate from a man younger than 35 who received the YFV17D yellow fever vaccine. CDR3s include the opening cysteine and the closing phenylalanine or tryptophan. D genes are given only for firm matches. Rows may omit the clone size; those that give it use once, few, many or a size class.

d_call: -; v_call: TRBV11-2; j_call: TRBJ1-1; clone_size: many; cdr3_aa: CASSLESGVGTEAFF; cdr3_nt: TGTGCCAGCAGCTTAGAGTCGGGTGTTGGCACTGAAGCTTTCTTT
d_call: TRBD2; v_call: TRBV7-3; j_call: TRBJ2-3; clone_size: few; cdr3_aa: CASSLTGLATDTQYF; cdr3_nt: TGTGCCAGCAGCTTAACGGGACTAGCTACAGATACGCAGTATTTT
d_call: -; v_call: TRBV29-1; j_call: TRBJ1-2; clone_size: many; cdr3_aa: CSAVIGPYQDTF; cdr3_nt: TGCAGCGCGGTGATCGGACCTTACCAAGACACCTTC
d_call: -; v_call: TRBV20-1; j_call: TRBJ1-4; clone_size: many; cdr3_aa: CSASLYEKLFF; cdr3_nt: TGCAGTGCTAGCCTGTATGAAAAACTGTTTTTT
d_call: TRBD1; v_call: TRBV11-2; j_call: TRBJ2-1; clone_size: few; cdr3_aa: CASSPRTGRKVNEQFF; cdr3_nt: TGTGCCAGCAGCCCCCGGACAGGGCGGAAGGTCAATGAGCAGTTCTTC
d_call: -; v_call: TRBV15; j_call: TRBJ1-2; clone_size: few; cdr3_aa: CATSIRAFLNYGYTF; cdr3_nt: TGTGCCACCAGCATCCGGGCCTTCCTTAACTATGGCTACACCTTC
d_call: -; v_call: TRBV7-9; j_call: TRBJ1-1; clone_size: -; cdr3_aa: CASSPGDSNLEAFF; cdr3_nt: TGTGCCAGCAGCCCCGGTGACAGCAACCTTGAAGCTTTCTTT
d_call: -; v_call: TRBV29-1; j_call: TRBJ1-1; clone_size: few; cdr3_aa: CSVVLPTEAFF; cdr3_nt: TGCAGCGTTGTGTTGCCCACTGAAGCTTTCTTT
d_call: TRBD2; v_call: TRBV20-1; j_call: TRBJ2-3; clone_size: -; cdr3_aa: CSARGLATTDTQYF; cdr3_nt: TGCAGTGCTAGAGGACTAGCGACGACAGATACGCAGTATTTT
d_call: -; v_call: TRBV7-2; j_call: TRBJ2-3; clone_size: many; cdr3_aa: CARGAHLALTDTQYF; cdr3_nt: TGTGCCAGAGGGGCCCACCTGGCTCTCACAGATACGCAGTATTTT
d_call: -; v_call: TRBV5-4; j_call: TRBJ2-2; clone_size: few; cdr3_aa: CASSLKQTGELFF; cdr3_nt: TGTGCCAGCAGCTTGAAACAGACCGGGGAGCTGTTTTTT
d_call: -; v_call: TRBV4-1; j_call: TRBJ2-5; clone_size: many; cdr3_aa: CASKPLWGRVEETQYF; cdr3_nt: TGCGCCAGCAAACCTCTCTGGGGCAGGGTAGAAGAGACCCAGTACTTC
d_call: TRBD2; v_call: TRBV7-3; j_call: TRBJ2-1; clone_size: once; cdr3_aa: CANKKGGGDNEQFF; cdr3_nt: TGTGCCAACAAGAAGGGCGGGGGAGACAATGAGCAGTTCTTC
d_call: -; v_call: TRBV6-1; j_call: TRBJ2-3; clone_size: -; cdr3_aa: CASRASPLTDTQYF; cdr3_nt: TGTGCCAGCAGAGCCTCTCCCCTCACAGATACGCAGTATTTT
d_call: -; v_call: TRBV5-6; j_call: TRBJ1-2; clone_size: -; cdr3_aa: CASSLTTGTNYGYTF; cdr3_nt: TGTGCCAGCAGCTTGACTACGGGAACCAACTATGGCTACACCTTC
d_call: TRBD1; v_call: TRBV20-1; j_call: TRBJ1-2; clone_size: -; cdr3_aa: CSAIKTGGYGYTF; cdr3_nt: TGCAGTGCTATAAAGACAGGGGGCTATGGCTACACCTTC
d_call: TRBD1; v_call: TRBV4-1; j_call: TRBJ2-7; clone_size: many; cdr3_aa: CASSQDRTGFREQYF; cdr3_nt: TGCGCCAGCAGCCAAGACCGGACAGGGTTCCGCGAGCAGTACTTC
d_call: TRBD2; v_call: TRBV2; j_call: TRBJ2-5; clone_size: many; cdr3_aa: CASSEAGAGGRQETQYF; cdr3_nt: TGTGCCAGCAGTGAAGCGGGAGCGGGGGGGCGGCAAGAGACCCAGTACTTC
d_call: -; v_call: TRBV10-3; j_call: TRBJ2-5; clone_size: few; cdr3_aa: CAISEMGGETQYF; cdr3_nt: TGTGCCATCAGTGAAATGGGGGGAGAGACCCAGTACTTC
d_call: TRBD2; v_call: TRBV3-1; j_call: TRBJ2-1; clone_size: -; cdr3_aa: CASTQGKLAGGGDEQFF; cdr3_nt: TGTGCCAGCACCCAAGGCAAACTAGCGGGGGGTGGCGATGAGCAGTTCTTC
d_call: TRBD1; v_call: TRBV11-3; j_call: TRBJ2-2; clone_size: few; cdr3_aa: CASSLGQGYKPYSLVNTGELFF; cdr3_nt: TGTGCCAGCAGCTTAGGACAGGGTTACAAGCCCTACTCCCTAGTTAACACCGGGGAGCTGTTTTTT
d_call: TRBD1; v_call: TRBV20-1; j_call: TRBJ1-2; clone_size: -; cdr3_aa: CSARGTGGRDYGYTF; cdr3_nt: TGCAGTGCTAGAGGGACAGGGGGCAGGGATTATGGCTACACCTTC
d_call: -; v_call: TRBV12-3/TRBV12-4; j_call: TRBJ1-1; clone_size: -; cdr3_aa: CASSFEGPEAFF; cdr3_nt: TGTGCCAGCAGTTTTGAGGGACCTGAAGCTTTCTTT
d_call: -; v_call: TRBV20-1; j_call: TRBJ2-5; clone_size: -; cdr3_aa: CSAITPLTPGSETQYF; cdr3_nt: TGCAGTGCTATTACCCCCCTGACTCCGGGCTCAGAGACCCAGTACTTC
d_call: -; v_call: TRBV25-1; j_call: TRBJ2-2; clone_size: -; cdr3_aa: CASSEPGPHTGELFF; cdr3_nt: TGTGCCAGCAGTGAACCCGGGCCCCACACCGGGGAGCTGTTTTTT
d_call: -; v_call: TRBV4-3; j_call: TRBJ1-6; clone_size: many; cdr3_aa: CASSQDMRMSPLHF; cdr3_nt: TGCGCCAGCAGCCAAGATATGAGGATGTCACCCCTCCACTTT
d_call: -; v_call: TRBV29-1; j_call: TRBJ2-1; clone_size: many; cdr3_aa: CSVEKAGDEQFF; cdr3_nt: TGCAGCGTTGAAAAGGCAGGCGATGAGCAGTTCTTC
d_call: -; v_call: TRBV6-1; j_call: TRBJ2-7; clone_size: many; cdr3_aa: CASSQGALGQYF; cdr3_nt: TGTGCCAGCAGTCAAGGGGCTTTGGGGCAGTACTTC
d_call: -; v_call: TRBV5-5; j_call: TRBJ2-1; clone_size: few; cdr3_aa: CASSLLARNEQFF; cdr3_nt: TGTGCCAGCAGCCTCTTGGCGAGGAATGAGCAGTTCTTC
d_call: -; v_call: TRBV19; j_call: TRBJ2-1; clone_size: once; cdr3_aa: CASMEGAAREQFF; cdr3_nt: TGTGCCAGTATGGAGGGGGCCGCGCGTGAGCAGTTCTTC
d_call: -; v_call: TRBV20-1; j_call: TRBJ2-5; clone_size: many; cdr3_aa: CSASTGLVWETQYF; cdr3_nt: TGCAGTGCTAGTACGGGGTTGGTGTGGGAGACCCAGTACTTC
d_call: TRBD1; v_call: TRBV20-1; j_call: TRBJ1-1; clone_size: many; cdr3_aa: CSARQQGYAFF; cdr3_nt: TGCAGTGCTAGACAACAGGGGTATGCTTTCTTT
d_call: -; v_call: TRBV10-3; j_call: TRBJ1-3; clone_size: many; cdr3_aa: CAIRPSYSGNTIYF; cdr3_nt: TGTGCCATCAGACCCAGTTACTCTGGAAACACCATATATTTT
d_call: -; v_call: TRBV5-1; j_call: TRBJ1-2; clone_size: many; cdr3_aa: CASSSLIGGSYTF; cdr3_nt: TGCGCCAGCAGCTCCCTTATCGGGGGCAGCTACACCTTC
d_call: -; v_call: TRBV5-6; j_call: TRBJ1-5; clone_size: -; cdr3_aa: CASSQGPSKRPQHF; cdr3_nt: TGTGCCAGCAGCCAGGGCCCATCTAAGCGGCCCCAGCATTTT